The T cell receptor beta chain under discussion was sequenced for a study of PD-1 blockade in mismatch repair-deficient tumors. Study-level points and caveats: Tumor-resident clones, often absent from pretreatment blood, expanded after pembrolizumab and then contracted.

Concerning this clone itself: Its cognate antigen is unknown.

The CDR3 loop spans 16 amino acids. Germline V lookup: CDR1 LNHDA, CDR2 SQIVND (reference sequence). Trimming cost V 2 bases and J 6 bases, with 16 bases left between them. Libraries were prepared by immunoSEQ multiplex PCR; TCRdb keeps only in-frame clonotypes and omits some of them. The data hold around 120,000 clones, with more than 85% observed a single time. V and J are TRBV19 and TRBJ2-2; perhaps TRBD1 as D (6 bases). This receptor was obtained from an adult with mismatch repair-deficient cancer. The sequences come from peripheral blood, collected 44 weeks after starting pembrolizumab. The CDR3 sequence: CASSIRRGNRAGELFF. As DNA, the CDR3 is TGTGCCAGTAGTATACGTAGGGGGAACCGGGCCGGGGAGCTGTTTTTT.